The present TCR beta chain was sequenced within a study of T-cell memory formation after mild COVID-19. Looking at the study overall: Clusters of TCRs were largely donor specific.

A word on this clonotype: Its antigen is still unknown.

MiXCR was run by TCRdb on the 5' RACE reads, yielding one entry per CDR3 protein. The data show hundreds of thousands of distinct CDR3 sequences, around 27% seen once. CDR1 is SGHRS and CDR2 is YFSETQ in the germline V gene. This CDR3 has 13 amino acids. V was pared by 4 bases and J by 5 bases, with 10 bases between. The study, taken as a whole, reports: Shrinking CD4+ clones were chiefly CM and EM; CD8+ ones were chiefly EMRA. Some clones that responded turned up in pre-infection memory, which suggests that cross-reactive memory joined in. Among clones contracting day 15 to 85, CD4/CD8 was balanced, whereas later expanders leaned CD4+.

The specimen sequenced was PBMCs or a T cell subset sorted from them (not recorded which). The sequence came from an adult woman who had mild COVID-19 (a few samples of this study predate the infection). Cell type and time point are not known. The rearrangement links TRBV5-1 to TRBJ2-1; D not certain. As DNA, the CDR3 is TGCGCCAGCAGCGTGACTTCTAACAATGAGCAGTTCTTC. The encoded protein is CASSVTSNNEQFF.